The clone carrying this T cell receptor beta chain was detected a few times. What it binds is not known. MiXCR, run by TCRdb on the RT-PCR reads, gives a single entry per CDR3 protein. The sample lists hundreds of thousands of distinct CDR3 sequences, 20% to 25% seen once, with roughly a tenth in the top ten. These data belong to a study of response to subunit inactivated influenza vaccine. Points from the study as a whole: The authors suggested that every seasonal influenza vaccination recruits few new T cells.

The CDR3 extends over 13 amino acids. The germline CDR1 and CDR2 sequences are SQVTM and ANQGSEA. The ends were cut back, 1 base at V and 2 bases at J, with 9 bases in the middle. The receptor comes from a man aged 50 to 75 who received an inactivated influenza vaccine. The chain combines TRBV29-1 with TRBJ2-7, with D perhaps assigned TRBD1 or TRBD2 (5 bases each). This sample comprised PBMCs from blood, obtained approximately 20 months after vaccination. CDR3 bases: TGCAGCGTTGAAGGGGACGGTACCTACGAGCAGTACTTC. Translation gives CSVEGDGTYEQYF.